Sequencing of this TCR beta chain was carried out in a study of CD8 T cells in ankylosing spondylitis. Study-wide findings and caveats: Reported data indicate significant enrichment of disease-linked clones within matched ankylosing spondylitis synovial fluid. Ankylosing spondylitis blood appeared to be characterized by a TCR beta motif of eight highly homologous variants. Past research had described some motif variants in reactive arthritis synovial fluid and blood.

Construction of TCR beta libraries was performed using quantitative 5'-RACE with molecular barcodes. TCRdb reprocessed the 5' RACE reads with MiXCR, giving one entry per CDR3 protein. There are some 800,000 distinct CDR3 sequences in the sample; 12% occur only once, and less than 0.65% lies in the top ten. This clonotype has more than one count but fewer than ten. Its antigen is unidentified. This receptor was identified in a male donor with ankylosing spondylitis. Sequencing was performed on blood, either unsorted or a sorted T cell fraction (not recorded which).

CDR3 in amino acids: CSGIGSETQYF. The CDR3 bases are TGCAGTGGCATAGGGTCTGAGACCCAGTACTTC. This chain joins TRBV20-1 and TRBJ2-5; D not resolved. There are 11 residues in the CDR3. In germline, CDR1 is DFQATT, CDR2 SNEGSKA (reference sequence). Trimming removed 7 bases from V and 5 bases from J, with 11 bases in between.